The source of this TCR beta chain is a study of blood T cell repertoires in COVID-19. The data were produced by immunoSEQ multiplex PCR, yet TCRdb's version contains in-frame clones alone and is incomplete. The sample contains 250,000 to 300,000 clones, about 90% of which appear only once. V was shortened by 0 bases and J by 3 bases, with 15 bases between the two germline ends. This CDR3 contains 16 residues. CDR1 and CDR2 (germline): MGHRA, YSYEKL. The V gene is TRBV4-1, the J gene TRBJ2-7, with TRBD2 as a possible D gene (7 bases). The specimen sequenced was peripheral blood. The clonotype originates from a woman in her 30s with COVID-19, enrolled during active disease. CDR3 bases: TGCGCCAGCAGCCAAGACGGGGAGGGGGGGAGCTACGAGCAGTACTTC. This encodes CASSQDGEGGSYEQYF.